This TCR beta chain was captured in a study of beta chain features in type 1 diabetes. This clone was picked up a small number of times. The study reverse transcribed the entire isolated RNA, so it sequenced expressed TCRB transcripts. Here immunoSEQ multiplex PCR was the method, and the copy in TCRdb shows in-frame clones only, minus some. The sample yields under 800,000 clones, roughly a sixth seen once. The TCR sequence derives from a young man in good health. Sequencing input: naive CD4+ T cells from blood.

CDR3 DNA: TGTGCCAGCAGCCCCACAGGTCCAGATACGCAGTATTTT. Translated, it gives CASSPTGPDTQYF. This chain uses TRBV7-2 with TRBJ2-3; D is possibly TRBD1 (5 bases). Germline lookup yields CDR1 SGHTA and CDR2 FQGNSA. V lost 5 bases and J 4 bases, leaving 10 bases between the germline ends. The CDR3 sequence is 13 residues long. The whole variable domain, remainder taken from reference TRBV7-2 and TRBJ2-3, is GAGVSQSPSNKVTEKGKDVELRCDPISGHTALYWYRQSLGQGLEFLIYFQGNSAPDKSGLPSDRFSAERTGGSVSTLTIQRTQQEDSAVYLCASSPTGPDTQYFGPGTRLTVL.